These 7 T cell receptor beta chains came from one sample sequenced in a study of CD8 T cells in Susac syndrome. Random-hexamer reverse transcription was applied to 0.5 to 1 ug RNA. TCRdb re-called the immunoSEQ multiplex PCR reads through MiXCR, storing one row per CDR3 protein. The sample carries about 240,000 distinct CDR3 sequences, 90% to 96% recorded once. Source material: CD4+ T cells from PBMCs. These TCRs come from a human donor with Susac syndrome.

The rearrangement links TRBV20-1 to TRBJ2-7, with TRBD1 as a possible D gene (6 bases). The CDR3 runs to 15 residues. With 5 bases removed from V and 0 bases from J, the gap between germline ends came to 17 bases. Looked up from germline, CDR1 is DFQATT and CDR2 is SNEGSKA (reference sequence). CDR3 sequence: CSASHRDTSSYEQYF. CDR3 nucleotides: TGCAGTGCTTCTCACCGGGACACAAGCTCCTACGAGCAGTACTTC.

The V call is TRBV30, the J call TRBJ2-7; D not resolved. This CDR3 region has 15 residues. Germline CDR1 reads GTSNPN; CDR2 reads SVGIG (reference sequence). Trimming pared 3 bases from V and 0 bases from J, leaving 15 bases between. CDR3 in amino acids: CAWRRPGTYSYEQYF. CDR3 in DNA: TGTGCCTGGAGGCGACCCGGAACTTACTCCTACGAGCAGTACTTC.

This rearrangement joins TRBV20-1 to TRBJ2-5; TRBD1 agrees at 9 bases. J gave up 2 bases and V 5 bases, and 3 bases lay outside the gene matches. The CDR3 has 13 amino acids. Germline lookup yields CDR1 DFQATT and CDR2 SNEGSKA (reference sequence). The CDR3 region is CSALTGGQETQYF. Written as DNA, the CDR3 is TGCAGTGCTCTGACAGGGGGGCAAGAGACCCAGTACTTC.

The V and J genes are TRBV7-3 and TRBJ2-2, with TRBD2 matching over 10 bases. The CDR3 extends over 16 amino acids. CDR1 SGHTA and CDR2 FQGTGA come from the germline V gene. V was clipped by 5 bases and J by 6 bases; unmatched bases: 9. CDR3 in amino acids: CASSPRSSGSAGELFF. The CDR3 DNA follows: TGTGCCAGCAGCCCCAGGTCTAGCGGGAGTGCCGGGGAGCTGTTTTTT.

The chain is built from TRBV30 and TRBJ1-2; possible D gene TRBD1, 5 bases. The CDR3 length is 13 residues. The germline V gene encodes CDR1 GTSNPN and CDR2 SVGIG (reference sequence). V dropped 0 bases and J dropped 7 bases, with 12 bases sitting between them. The CDR3 is CAWSVGGSIGYTF. The CDR3 DNA follows: TGTGCCTGGAGTGTGGGGGGATCTATTGGCTACACCTTC.

The rearrangement uses TRBV28 and TRBJ1-5, with D maybe TRBD1 (5 bases). The germline V gene encodes CDR1 MDHEN and CDR2 SYDVKM. The CDR3 runs 16 residues. Deletions cut 6 bases from V and 6 bases from J, with 21 bases between. The CDR3 nucleotides are TGTGCCAGCAGATGGACAAGAGGGGCAGGGACTCAGCCCCAGCATTTT. Protein: CASRWTRGAGTQPQHF.

The chain carries TRBV3-1 and TRBJ1-5; TRBD1 might be the D (6 bases). The CDR3 runs to 15 residues. Germline V lookup: CDR1 LGHDT, CDR2 YNNKEL (reference sequence). V was trimmed by 1 base and J by 15 bases, leaving 22 bases between them. CDR3 loop: CASSQAAGTTRILHF. For the CDR3, the DNA is TGTGCCAGCAGCCAAGCCGCAGGGACAACACGAATTTTGCATTTT.